One sample yielded the 13 T cell receptor beta chains listed below, sequenced in a study of T cells expressing NK-cell markers. TCRdb re-called the 5' RACE reads and gives one entry per CDR3 protein, without DNA. The sample table includes roughly 160,000 distinct CDR3 sequences. The specimen was blood T cells: a sorted CD56 or NKG2C T cell subset, CD4+ or CD8+ T cells, or bulk PBMC T cells (not recorded which). The receptors stem from a woman aged 18-70 years in good health.

The chain recombines TRBV3-1 with TRBJ1-1; TCRdb names TRBD1, which stays unverified in the absence of DNA. Per germline, CDR1 LGHDT and CDR2 YNNKEL (reference sequence). The CDR3 is made up of 15 amino acids. CDR3 residues: CASSPSTGDNTEAFF. The full variable domain, completed using reference TRBV3-1 and TRBJ1-1, is DTAVSQTPKYLVTQMGNDKSIKCEQNLGHDTMYWYKQDSKKFLKIMFSYNNKELIINETVPNRFSPKSPDKAHLNLHINSLELGDSAVYFCASSPSTGDNTEAFFGQGTRLTVV.

V and J are TRBV29-1 and TRBJ2-1; the TCRdb D gene call, TRBD2, has no DNA to confirm it. In germline, CDR1 is SQVTM, CDR2 ANQGSEA. There are 14 residues in the CDR3. CDR3 region: CSAHSGTSGLEQFF.

The chain links TRBV27 to TRBJ2-5. The CDR3 has 14 amino acids. The germline CDR1 and CDR2 sequences are MNHEY and SMNVEV (reference sequence). The CDR3 region is CASSSPGVQETQYF.

The chain uses TRBV7-2 and TRBJ1-5. Per germline, CDR1 SGHTA and CDR2 FQGNSA. The CDR3 totals 12 residues. CDR3 loop: CASSVLNQPQHF.

The gene calls are TRBV27 and TRBJ1-1; TCRdb picks TRBD1, but there is no DNA to check that call. The CDR3 covers 14 residues. Germline V lookup: CDR1 MNHEY, CDR2 SMNVEV (reference sequence). The CDR3 loop is CASSYHTGGGEAFF.

The rearrangement uses TRBV4-1 and TRBJ2-7; without DNA, the TCRdb call of TRBD2 cannot be checked. Germline V gene data show CDR1 as MGHRA and CDR2 as YSYEKL. The length of the CDR3 is 16 residues. The CDR3 here is CASSQDFPSGSYEQYF.

This chain links TRBV6-5 with TRBJ1-2; the D call from TCRdb, TRBD1, cannot be confirmed without DNA. This CDR3 contains 11 residues. Germline CDR1 MNHEY, CDR2 SVGAGI. This CDR3 is CASSTGNGYTF.

The chain carries TRBV7-8 and TRBJ2-5; TCRdb indicates TRBD2, and absent DNA this call remains unverified. The CDR3 extends over 16 amino acids. The germline gives CDR1 SGHVS, CDR2 FQNEAQ. CDR3 loop: CASSSRGLAGVETQYF.

The chain joins TRBV7-2 to TRBJ2-7; there is no DNA to check the TCRdb D call of TRBD2. From germline, CDR1 is SGHTA and CDR2 FQGNSA. CDR3 length: 14 amino acids. CDR3 loop: CASSFQRDGYEQYF.

The V and J genes are TRBV28 and TRBJ2-1; there is no DNA to check the TCRdb D call of TRBD1. This CDR3 region has 18 residues. Germline V gene sequence: CDR1 MDHEN, CDR2 SYDVKM. The CDR3 protein is CASSTPLGGGSSYNEQFF.

The V gene is TRBV4-2, the J gene TRBJ2-1; TCRdb designates TRBD2, a call that cannot be tested without DNA. The CDR3 is 17 residues long. Per germline, CDR1 LGHNA and CDR2 YNFKEQ. CDR3 protein: CASSQLLAGGGYNEQFF.

This sequence joins TRBV20-1 and TRBJ2-2; the TRBD2 assignment by TCRdb is unverifiable without DNA. This CDR3 spans 15 amino acids. The V gene's germline CDR1 is DFQATT and CDR2 SNEGSKA (reference sequence). CDR3 in amino acids: CSARSGSANTGELFF.

J is TRBJ2-1 and V is TRBV10-3; TCRdb returns TRBD2, unconfirmable since there is no DNA. CDR1 and CDR2 from the germline V gene are ENHRY and SYGVKD. The CDR3 runs 20 residues. This CDR3 reads CAISALRGEGLGSSYNEQFF.